This entry lists 26 T cell receptor beta chains sequenced from one sample in a study of cytomegalovirus exposure and HLA in healthy donors. Primers included in the PCR were 60 Vbeta and 13 Jbeta primers. The assay was immunoSEQ multiplex PCR, and TCRdb's table has in-frame clones only and misses some. Here the sample table reports tens of thousands of clones. Sequencing was carried out using PBMCs. The receptors shown here come from a man aged 45-65 years in good health and CMV-seropositive.

V and J are TRBV29-1 and TRBJ2-7; D might be TRBD1 (6 bases). Trimming left V 4 bases short and J 0 bases short, with 10 bases between. Germline V gene sequence: CDR1 SQVTM, CDR2 ANQGSEA. There are 13 residues in the CDR3. The CDR3 sequence: CSVASGHSYEQYF. CDR3 sequence (DNA): TGCAGCGTTGCGTCGGGACACTCCTACGAGCAGTACTTC.

Details on this clone: A read error may account for a junction end that differs from germline. Other DNA sequences from this sample encode an identical CDR3 as well. This chain links TRBV4-1 with TRBJ2-3; a possible D gene is TRBD2 (6 bases). Germline CDR1 and CDR2: MGHRA and YSYEKL. The CDR3 has 15 amino acids. The CDR3: CASSLLLARQDTQYF. The CDR3 nucleotides are TGTGCCAGCAGCCTCTTACTAGCACGCCAGGATACGCAGTATTTT.

The chain links TRBV7-3 to TRBJ2-5; D gene ambiguous. Per the germline V gene, CDR1 is SGHTA and CDR2 is FQGTGA. V was pared by 4 bases and J by 1 base, with 13 bases between. The CDR3 loop spans 15 amino acids. This chain's CDR3 is CASSCPDNFQETQYF. For the CDR3, the DNA is TGTGCCAGCAGCTGCCCCGACAATTTCCAAGAGACCCAGTACTTC.

This chain joins TRBV4-2 and TRBJ2-5; 7 positions agree with TRBD1. V was pared by 0 bases and J by 7 bases, with 11 bases of the junction left unmatched. In germline, CDR1 is LGHNA, CDR2 YNFKEQ. The CDR3 runs 16 residues. CDR3 sequence: CASSQDRGDRARTQYF. The CDR3 DNA reads TGTGCCAGCAGCCAAGATCGGGGTGACAGGGCCCGGACCCAGTACTTC.

The genes are TRBV11-3 and TRBJ2-1; D call uncertain. This CDR3 is 14 amino acids long. Germline CDR1 reads SGHNT; CDR2 reads YENEEA. Deletions cut 0 bases from V and 2 bases from J, with 5 bases between. CDR3 DNA: TGTGCCAGCAGCTTAGATCAGGCCTACAATGAGCAGTTCTTC. It is translated as CASSLDQAYNEQFF.

The chain's CDR3 is CASSVARGSEAFF. The CDR3 region has the DNA TGTGCCAGCAGCGTAGCAAGAGGATCTGAAGCTTTCTTT. J is TRBJ1-1 and V is TRBV9; no clear D gene. Trimming cost V 0 bases and J 6 bases, with 9 bases left between them. Germline V lookup: CDR1 SGDLS, CDR2 YYNGEE. CDR3 length equals 13 residues.

The chain carries TRBV5-1 and TRBJ2-2; TRBD2 matches at 7 bases. The CDR3 loop spans 15 amino acids. The J segment lost 2 bases and the V segment lost 3 bases, leaving 4 bases of the junction unmatched. Germline CDR1 reads SGHRS; CDR2 reads YFSETQ. The CDR3 bases are TGCGCCAGCAGCTCGGGACTACTCAACACCGGGGAGCTGTTTTTT. Amino acids: CASSSGLLNTGELFF.

The gene calls are TRBV7-2 and TRBJ2-1, with TRBD2 identical over 12 bases. Germline trimming cut 1 base from V and 7 bases from J; bases unmatched to any gene: 2. CDR1 and CDR2 from the germline V gene are SGHTA and FQGNSA. CDR3 length: 15 amino acids. The CDR3 here is CASSLGLAGVNEQFF. The CDR3 nucleotides read TGTGCCAGCAGCTTAGGACTAGCGGGAGTAAATGAGCAGTTCTTC.

The chain couples TRBV7-9 to TRBJ1-2, with 8 bases identical to TRBD1. This CDR3 has 14 residues. The germline V gene has CDR1 SEHNR and CDR2 FQNEAQ (reference sequence). The V segment lost 1 base and the J segment 4 bases; nucleotides outside the gene matches: 2. CDR3 amino acids: CASSLEGQAYGYTF. The CDR3 DNA reads TGTGCCAGCAGCTTAGAGGGACAGGCCTATGGCTACACCTTC.

The chain employs TRBV7-9 and TRBJ2-3; 8 nucleotides agree with TRBD1. Losses at the gene ends were 1 base for V and 2 bases for J; bases not matched to a gene: 8. This CDR3 comprises 17 residues. Germline V gives CDR1 SEHNR, CDR2 FQNEAQ (reference sequence). This CDR3 reads CASSLGLGQALTDTQYF. CDR3 DNA: TGTGCCAGCAGCTTAGGACTGGGACAGGCCCTCACAGATACGCAGTATTTT.

This rearrangement joins TRBV6-5 to TRBJ1-3, with no clear D. V was shortened by 4 bases and J by 0 bases, with 7 bases between the two germline ends. This CDR3 region has 14 residues. In germline, CDR1 is MNHEY, CDR2 SVGAGI. The CDR3 protein is CASSLSSSGNTIYF. CDR3 nucleotide sequence: TGTGCCAGCAGTTTGAGTAGCTCTGGAAACACCATATATTTT.

V is TRBV30 and J is TRBJ1-1, with D maybe TRBD1 (5 bases). Trimming took 4 bases from V and 4 from J, leaving 13 bases between them. The V gene's germline CDR1 is GTSNPN and CDR2 SVGIG (reference sequence). This CDR3 is 13 amino acids long. The CDR3 region has the DNA TGTGCCTGGAATCAGGGAGGAGGCACTGAAGCTTTCTTT. The encoded protein is CAWNQGGGTEAFF.

CDR3: CASSPPSGSRGNEQFF. CDR3 sequence (DNA): TGTGCCAGCTCACCACCGAGCGGGAGTCGCGGCAATGAGCAGTTCTTC. The chain links TRBV18 to TRBJ2-1; TRBD2 matches at 8 bases. The germline CDR1 and CDR2 sequences are KGHSH and LQKENI. The J segment lost 6 bases and the V segment lost 0 bases, leaving 7 bases of the junction unmatched. This CDR3 has 16 amino acids.

The gene calls are TRBV6-4 and TRBJ1-1; no clear D gene. The germline gives CDR1 MRHNA, CDR2 SNTAGT. Trimming took off 4 bases at V and 1 base at J, with 7 bases between the two ends. CDR3 length: 13 amino acids. The CDR3 region is CASSVHQNTEAFF. The CDR3 region has the DNA TGTGCCAGCAGTGTACACCAGAACACTGAAGCTTTCTTT.

The chain couples TRBV7-8 to TRBJ1-1, with D unresolved. CDR1 is SGHVS, CDR2 FQNEAQ, per germline. The V end was cut by 8 bases, the J end by 1 base, with 14 bases between. CDR3 length: 14 residues. The CDR3 region is CASGHLYRNTEAFF. For the CDR3, the DNA is TGTGCCAGCGGCCACTTGTACAGGAACACTGAAGCTTTCTTT.

The V gene is TRBV29-1, the J gene TRBJ2-7; D is possibly TRBD2 (5 bases). V was cut by 7 bases and J by 0 bases, with 13 bases left in between. The CDR3 consists of 13 residues. The germline V gene has CDR1 SQVTM and CDR2 ANQGSEA. The CDR3 DNA is TGCAGCGGGAGACCGAGCGGCTCCTACGAGCAGTACTTC. It translates to CSGRPSGSYEQYF.

The chain recombines TRBV15 with TRBJ2-2, with TRBD1 matching 7 bases. The trim removed 1 base at V and 8 bases at J, leaving 1 base unmatched. This CDR3 comprises 13 residues. Germline V gene sequence: CDR1 LNHNV, CDR2 YYDKDF (reference sequence). The CDR3 region has the DNA TGTGCCACCAGCAGAGGACAGGGTGGGGAGCTGTTTTTT. Its translation: CATSRGQGGELFF.

The chain uses TRBV4-3 and TRBJ2-1, with D perhaps matching TRBD1 (5 bases). The germline CDR1 and CDR2 sequences are LGHNA and YSLEER. V was clipped by 8 bases and J by 0 bases, with 11 bases between them. The CDR3 sequence is 14 residues long. DNA for the CDR3: TGCGCCAGCGGTGACAGAAGCTCCTACAATGAGCAGTTCTTC. It yields the protein CASGDRSSYNEQFF.

Comments on this clone: Other nucleotide sequences in the sample specify the same CDR3. V and J are TRBV9 and TRBJ2-3; 8 nucleotides agree with TRBD2. The V gene's germline CDR1 is SGDLS and CDR2 YYNGEE. J lost 5 bases, V lost 0 bases, and 2 bases had no gene match. The CDR3 totals 14 residues. This chain's CDR3 is CASSVGLAGDTQYF. DNA of the CDR3: TGTGCCAGCAGCGTAGGCCTAGCGGGAGATACGCAGTATTTT. Using reference TRBV9 and TRBJ2-3 for the parts outside the CDR3, the full variable domain is DSGVTQTPKHLITATGQRVTLRCSPRSGDLSVYWYQQSLDQGLQFLIQYYNGEERAKGNILERFSAQQFPDLHSELNLSSLELGDSALYFCASSVGLAGDTQYFGPGTRLTVL.

V usage is TRBV6-6 and J usage is TRBJ1-2; TRBD1 matches 7 bases. Germline V CDR1 and CDR2: MNHNY, SVGAGI (reference sequence). This CDR3 has 16 residues. Losses at the gene ends were 0 bases for V and 3 bases for J; bases not matched to a gene: 7. The CDR3 reads CASSYSALDRDYGYTF. CDR3 DNA sequence: TGTGCCAGCAGTTACTCCGCCCTCGACAGGGACTATGGCTACACCTTC.

This chain uses TRBV28 with TRBJ2-1, with TRBD2 matching over 9 bases. The CDR3 consists of 15 residues. V was clipped by 6 bases and J by 2 bases; unmatched bases: 5. Germline V gene sequence: CDR1 MDHEN, CDR2 SYDVKM. CDR3 residues: CASSQTSGPYNEQFF. Here the CDR3 DNA reads TGTGCCAGCAGCCAGACTAGCGGACCCTACAATGAGCAGTTCTTC.

In DNA, the CDR3 is TGTGCCAGCAGCTTAGATCTAGGTTCCTACGAGCAGTACGTC. This translates into CASSLDLGSYEQYV. J is TRBJ2-7 and V is TRBV11-2; D is uncertain. V dropped 0 bases and J dropped 1 base, with 7 bases sitting between them. CDR1 is SGHAT, CDR2 FQNNGV, per germline. The CDR3 is 14 residues long.

The V gene is TRBV7-2, the J gene TRBJ1-1; a possible D gene is TRBD1 (5 bases). Germline V CDR1 and CDR2: SGHTA, FQGNSA. The CDR3 is 13 residues long. Trimming shortened V by 1 base and J by 7 bases, and 10 bases separated the two germline ends. The CDR3 reads CASSLDRQYEAFF. CDR3 DNA sequence: TGTGCCAGCAGCTTAGACAGGCAATATGAAGCTTTCTTT.

Note on this clone: The junction shows a germline mismatch at one end, possibly a read error. This chain joins TRBV4-3 and TRBJ2-2, with a tentative D call TRBD1 (5 bases). Germline CDR1 and CDR2: LGHNA and YSLEER. This CDR3 is built from 17 residues. The CDR3 nucleotides are TGCGCCAGCAACCAAGGAGTGCGGCAGGGAAACACCGGGGAGCTGTTTTTT. Its translation is CASNQGVRQGNTGELFF.

The CDR3 DNA sequence: TGCGCCAGCAGCTCCTTAGCAGGCGTACAGGGGGCTAACTACAATGAGCAGTTCTTC. Encoded protein: CASSSLAGVQGANYNEQFF. The V call is TRBV5-1, the J call TRBJ2-1; 9 nucleotides align to TRBD1. The V gene end was trimmed by 3 bases and the J gene end by 3 bases; junction bases not matched to a gene: 16. Germline assignment: CDR1 SGHRS and CDR2 YFSETQ. The CDR3 is made up of 19 amino acids.

The genes are TRBV11-2 and TRBJ2-2; 8 nucleotides line up with TRBD2. After removal of 2 bases from V and 7 bases from J, the junction contained 0 bases not matched to a gene. The CDR3 spans 13 residues. Germline lookup yields CDR1 SGHAT and CDR2 FQNNGV. CDR3 loop: CASSLSGGGELFF. In DNA form, the CDR3 reads TGTGCCAGCAGCTTAAGCGGGGGCGGGGAGCTGTTTTTT.